Detailed here is one T cell receptor beta chain. The antigen is not known. RNA was extracted and reverse transcribed into cDNA as the sequencing template. Clones were sequenced by immunoSEQ multiplex PCR, and TCRdb holds only the in-frame ones, with some missing. The data contain 250,000 or so clones, under 70% of them singletons. The sample originates from a study of CD8+ T cells in alopecia areata. Study in general: Administration of oral tofacitinib to treated patients was at 5 to 10 mg twice daily.

It was from alopecia areata patients that lesional scalp punch biopsies and peripheral blood were collected. Findings and limits, study-wide: Higher clonality was seen in lesional scalp than in normal scalp, especially in alopecia totalis/universalis. Scalp samples also contribute reads from the resident alphabeta T cells found in normal skin.

CDR3 length: 14 amino acids. CDR1 is SQVTM, CDR2 ANQGSEA, per germline. Losses at the gene ends were 6 bases for V and 6 bases for J; bases not matched to a gene: 9. The source material was CD4+ T cells sorted from blood, sampled at week 0. The chain employs TRBV29-1 and TRBJ1-5, with 9 bases aligning to TRBD1. This TCR was sampled from a human donor with alopecia areata. CDR3 protein: CSVRTGDKSQPQHF. CDR3 in DNA: TGCAGCGTCCGGACAGGGGACAAGAGTCAGCCCCAGCATTTT.